This T cell receptor (beta chain) was found in a study of radiation and T cells in renal cell carcinoma. Across the study: Nephrectomy followed 15 Gy stereotactic body radiation by 4 weeks. Overall study results and limits: In blood, top tumor clones expanded by 2 weeks, shrinking by 4. Baseline intratumoral clonotype presence is unknown without pretreatment biopsies.

Stated time point: blood 2 weeks post-SBRT. The treatment denotes: 15 Gy SBRT to primary tumor, nephrectomy 4 weeks later. This renal cell carcinoma was of the clear cell type. The CDR3 has 14 amino acids. Germline V lookup: CDR1 SGHRS, CDR2 YFSETQ. V lost 4 bases, J lost 5 bases, and 15 bases lay in between. Clones were sequenced by immunoSEQ multiplex PCR, and TCRdb holds only the in-frame ones, with some missing. This repertoire shows about 26,000 clones, more than 65% found once; its top ten account for under 40%. For this clone: The target antigen is unknown.

The source was blood, collected from a patient whose treatment included radiotherapy and nephrectomy. This rearrangement joins TRBV5-1 to TRBJ2-5; no clear D. The TCR originated in a man aged 55 to 70 with renal cell carcinoma. CDR3 sequence (DNA): TGCGCCAGCAGCATCCCGGAGAGTGGGGAGACCCAGTACTTC. It translates to CASSIPESGETQYF.